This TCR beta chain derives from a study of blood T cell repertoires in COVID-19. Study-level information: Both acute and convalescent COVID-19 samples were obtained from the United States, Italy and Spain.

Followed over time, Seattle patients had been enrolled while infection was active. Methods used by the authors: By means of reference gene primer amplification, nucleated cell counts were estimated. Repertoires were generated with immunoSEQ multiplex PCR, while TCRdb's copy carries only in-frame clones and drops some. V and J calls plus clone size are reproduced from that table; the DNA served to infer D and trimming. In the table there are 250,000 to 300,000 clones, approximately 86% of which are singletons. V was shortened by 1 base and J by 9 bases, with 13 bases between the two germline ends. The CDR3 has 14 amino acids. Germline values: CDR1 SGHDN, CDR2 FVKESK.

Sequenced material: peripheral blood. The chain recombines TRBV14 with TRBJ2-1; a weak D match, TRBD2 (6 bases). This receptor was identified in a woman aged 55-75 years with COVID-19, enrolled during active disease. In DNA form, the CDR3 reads TGTGCCAGCAGCCAAGGGCGGGGACGACGTGAGCAGTTCTTC. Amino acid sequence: CASSQGRGRREQFF.